This T cell receptor (beta chain) was sequenced during a study of T cells in Graves' hyperthyroidism and ophthalmopathy. Pregnant or lactating patients were excluded, as were those with uncontrolled infection or other autoimmune disease. Amplification of TCR beta CDR3 regions used RNA as the template. First-round RT-PCR with HTBI primers amplified the TCR CDR3 region. A single record per CDR3 protein comes from TCRdb applying MiXCR to the multiplex PCR reads. Here the sample spans around 660,000 distinct CDR3 sequences, just under 45% being singletons. The CDR3 spans 13 residues. V was trimmed by 3 bases and J by 9 bases, leaving 9 bases between them.

The specimen was peripheral blood or thyroid tissue (not recorded which). This TCR came from an adult man with Graves' disease, either hyperthyroidism or ophthalmopathy (not recorded which). This chain links TRBV7-1 with TRBJ1-6; the D is unclear. TRBV7-1 carries the ORF label, with uncertain function. The CDR3 loop reads CASSSQPGSPLHF. DNA for the CDR3: TGTGCCAGCAGCTCCCAGCCGGGTTCACCCCTCCACTTT.